The rows below give T cell receptor beta chains drawn from one sample of a study of T-cell memory formation after mild COVID-19. TCRdb used MiXCR to reprocess the 5' RACE reads, holding one entry per CDR3 protein. The repertoire holds 300,000 to 400,000 distinct CDR3 sequences, with about 15% as singletons. The source material was PBMCs or a T cell subset sorted from them (not recorded which). Receptors were obtained from a young man who had mild COVID-19 (a few samples of this study predate the infection). Cell type and time point are not known. CDR3s include the opening cysteine and the closing phenylalanine or tryptophan. D genes are given only for firm matches. A clone size is listed for some rows: how often the clone was seen (once, few, many), or a class if it is expanded.

J gene	D gene	clone size	V gene	CDR3 protein	CDR3 DNA
TRBJ1-2	-	few	TRBV27	CASSLWKGISHGYTF	TGTGCCAGCAGTTTATGGAAAGGGATTAGTCATGGCTACACCTTC
TRBJ2-5	TRBD1	-	TRBV5-1	CASSLGGQGAIQETQYF	TGCGCCAGCAGCTTGGGTGGACAGGGGGCGATCCAAGAGACCCAGTACTTC
TRBJ2-3	TRBD2	-	TRBV29-1	CSVVLAGGSTDTQYF	TGCAGCGTTGTATTAGCGGGGGGGTCCACAGATACGCAGTATTTT
TRBJ2-5	-	few	TRBV5-1	CASSSRGNGETQYF	TGCGCCAGCAGCTCCCGGGGTAATGGAGAGACCCAGTACTTC
TRBJ2-5	-	few	TRBV7-3	CASSLSPSQETQYF	TGTGCCAGCAGCTTATCACCGTCCCAAGAGACCCAGTACTTC
TRBJ2-3	TRBD2	few	TRBV3-1	CASSQAASGGFLQYF	TGTGCCAGCAGCCAAGCGGCTAGCGGGGGGTTTCTGCAGTATTTT
TRBJ2-1	-	-	TRBV6-4	CASSDGSSYNEQFF	TGTGCCAGCAGTGACGGGAGCTCCTACAATGAGCAGTTCTTC
TRBJ1-1	-	-	TRBV7-9	CASSPAVVAFF	TGTGCCAGCAGCCCCGCCGTGGTGGCTTTCTTT
TRBJ1-2	-	-	TRBV4-1	CASSQEGSGQKNYGYTF	TGCGCCAGCAGCCAAGAAGGGTCAGGACAGAAGAACTATGGCTACACCTTC
TRBJ1-6	-	-	TRBV6-6	CASTWSGLESPLHF	TGTGCCAGCACCTGGTCAGGGCTAGAGTCACCCCTCCACTTT
TRBJ1-6	-	-	TRBV7-7	CASSLEGGSPLHF	TGTGCTAGCAGCTTAGAGGGGGGATCACCCCTCCACTTT
TRBJ2-5	TRBD2	many	TRBV24-1	CATSDGTSGGETQYF	TGTGCCACCAGTGATGGGACTAGCGGGGGGGAGACCCAGTACTTC
TRBJ2-7	-	many	TRBV10-3	CATRGLLTYEQYF	TGTGCCACCCGGGGACTCTTAACCTACGAGCAGTACTTC
TRBJ2-1	-	few	TRBV7-2	CASSFTTSNEQFF	TGTGCCAGCAGCTTCACGACTAGCAATGAGCAGTTCTTC
TRBJ2-5	TRBD2	few	TRBV20-1	CSASGTSGGRKTQYF	TGCAGTGCTAGCGGAACTAGCGGGGGGAGGAAGACCCAGTACTTC
TRBJ1-2	-	many	TRBV20-1	CSARTPNYGYTF	TGCAGTGCTAGGACACCTAACTATGGCTACACCTTC
TRBJ1-5	-	-	TRBV6-5	CASSSQSDGRQPQHF	TGTGCCAGCAGTTCCCAATCTGATGGGCGTCAGCCCCAGCATTTT
TRBJ2-3	-	-	TRBV28	CASSWTNTDTQYF	TGTGCCAGCAGCTGGACTAACACAGATACGCAGTATTTT
TRBJ2-3	TRBD2	-	TRBV15	CATSRDMGLGDTQYF	TGTGCCACCAGCAGAGATATGGGACTAGGAGATACGCAGTATTTT
TRBJ2-3	-	few	TRBV20-1	CSARDQQAGDTQYF	TGCAGTGCTAGAGATCAACAGGCGGGGGATACGCAGTATTTT
TRBJ2-5	-	many	TRBV12-3/TRBV12-4	CASSLTSRETQYF	TGTGCCAGCAGTTTAACTAGCAGGGAGACCCAGTACTTC
TRBJ2-3	TRBD2	-	TRBV7-9	CASSLETGGSGDTQYF	TGTGCCAGCAGCTTAGAAACCGGGGGGTCTGGAGATACGCAGTATTTT
TRBJ2-5	-	few	TRBV18	CASSPPSQSLETQYF	TGTGCCAGCTCACCACCGTCCCAAAGTTTGGAGACCCAGTACTTC
TRBJ2-5	TRBD1	many	TRBV7-7	CASSLGTGGQETQYF	TGTGCCAGCAGCTTAGGGACAGGGGGCCAAGAGACCCAGTACTTC
TRBJ2-7	-	few	TRBV6-5	CASSQRELGIYEQYF	TGTGCCAGCAGCCAGAGGGAGTTAGGGATCTACGAGCAGTACTTC
TRBJ2-1	-	many	TRBV6-2/TRBV6-3	CASGLHYNEQFF	TGTGCCAGCGGCCTCCACTACAATGAGCAGTTCTTC
TRBJ2-2	TRBD1	few	TRBV5-8	CASIKGTGSSGELFF	TGTGCCAGCATAAAGGGGACAGGGTCGTCCGGGGAGCTGTTTTTT
TRBJ2-1	TRBD2	few	TRBV4-3	CASSQDARLGGGPSSYNEQFF	TGCGCCAGCAGCCAAGATGCCCGCCTCGGCGGGGGGCCTAGCTCCTACAATGAGCAGTTCTTC
TRBJ2-3	-	-	TRBV10-2	CASSLGPTPDTQYF	TGCGCCAGCAGCCTGGGGCCCACCCCAGATACGCAGTATTTT
TRBJ2-1	TRBD2	-	TRBV6-6	CASSRPSGGAYEQFF	TGTGCCAGCAGTCGTCCTAGCGGGGGGGCCTATGAGCAGTTCTTC
TRBJ2-7	-	-	TRBV7-6	CASSLEPGAYEQYF	TGTGCCAGCAGCTTAGAACCGGGGGCCTACGAGCAGTACTTC
TRBJ2-3	-	once	TRBV7-3	CASSPRLNPSTDTQYF	TGTGCCAGCAGCCCGCGACTCAACCCTAGCACAGATACGCAGTATTTT
TRBJ2-1	-	-	TRBV7-9	CASSLVTTNEQFF	TGTGCCAGCAGCTTAGTGACTACCAATGAGCAGTTCTTC
TRBJ2-2	-	-	TRBV7-9	CASSQDGTFGELFF	TGTGCCAGCAGCCAAGACGGAACGTTCGGGGAGCTGTTTTTT
TRBJ1-2	-	-	TRBV6-2/TRBV6-3	CASSYDPANYGYTF	TGTGCCAGCAGTTACGATCCGGCTAACTATGGCTACACCTTC
TRBJ1-6	TRBD1	-	TRBV6-2/TRBV6-3	CASSYLSGTGGHSPLHF	TGTGCCAGCAGTTACCTGTCGGGGACAGGGGGCCATTCACCCCTCCACTTT
TRBJ2-1	-	few	TRBV3-1	CASSHESRTANNEQFF	TGTGCCAGCAGCCATGAATCCAGGACAGCAAACAATGAGCAGTTCTTC
TRBJ1-4	-	-	TRBV20-1	CSASARALATNEKLFF	TGCAGTGCTAGCGCTCGGGCTTTGGCAACTAATGAAAAACTGTTTTTT
TRBJ1-3	TRBD1	few	TRBV4-1	CASSNEGAYSGNTIYF	TGCGCCAGCAGTAACGAGGGGGCTTACTCTGGAAACACCATATATTTT
TRBJ1-1	-	few	TRBV6-1	CASSDQGGKTEAFF	TGTGCCAGCAGTGATCAGGGAGGAAAGACTGAAGCTTTCTTT
TRBJ1-1	TRBD1	few	TRBV5-1	CASSSTGDVTEAFF	TGCGCCAGCAGCTCGACAGGGGATGTCACTGAAGCTTTCTTT
TRBJ1-5	TRBD1	once	TRBV20-1	CSAPKRTGDSNQPQHF	TGCAGTGCCCCAAAAAGGACAGGGGATAGCAATCAGCCCCAGCATTTT
TRBJ1-4	-	-	TRBV3-1	CASSPGHHATNEKLFF	TGTGCCAGCAGCCCCGGACACCATGCAACTAATGAAAAACTGTTTTTT
TRBJ1-3	-	few	TRBV20-1	CSARAFSSGNTIYF	TGCAGTGCTAGAGCCTTTAGCTCTGGAAACACCATATATTTT
TRBJ1-5	TRBD1	-	TRBV7-9	CASSSGQEPYQPQHF	TGTGCCAGCAGCTCGGGACAGGAGCCTTATCAGCCCCAGCATTTT
TRBJ2-3	-	-	TRBV7-2	CAARGGPKDTDTQYF	TGTGCCGCCCGAGGTGGGCCTAAGGACACAGATACGCAGTATTTT
TRBJ2-7	-	few	TRBV5-1	CASSLALGAEQYF	TGCGCCAGCAGCTTGGCTCTCGGGGCCGAGCAGTACTTC
TRBJ1-1	TRBD1	many	TRBV5-1	CASSLWALQGTGSTEAFF	TGCGCCAGCAGCTTGTGGGCCCTACAAGGGACAGGGTCCACTGAAGCTTTCTTT
TRBJ1-1	-	many	TRBV5-1	CASSLGTSRAGTEAFF	TGCGCCAGCAGCTTGGGGACCTCAAGAGCGGGCACTGAAGCTTTCTTT
TRBJ1-5	-	-	TRBV7-2	CASSFYFQPQHF	TGTGCCAGCAGCTTTTATTTTCAGCCCCAGCATTTT
TRBJ2-1	-	-	TRBV7-6	CASSLRGGNEQFF	TGTGCCAGCAGCTTACGAGGGGGCAATGAGCAGTTCTTC
TRBJ1-1	TRBD1	few	TRBV6-6	CASSQDRALEAFF	TGTGCCAGCAGCCAAGACAGGGCCCTTGAAGCTTTCTTT
TRBJ1-2	-	-	TRBV30	CAWHRSIPGGYTF	TGTGCCTGGCACCGGAGTATCCCAGGAGGCTACACCTTC
TRBJ1-2	-	-	TRBV6-6	CASNYEGRQQGYTF	TGTGCCAGCAACTACGAGGGGAGACAGCAGGGCTACACCTTC
TRBJ2-5	TRBD1	few	TRBV29-1	CSLDRVGGTQYF	TGCAGCCTTGACAGGGTAGGGGGGACCCAGTACTTC